These 18 T cell receptor beta chains were all obtained from the same sample, sequenced in a study of Ad26.COV2.S vaccination and SARS-CoV-2 variants. Clones were sequenced by immunoSEQ multiplex PCR, and TCRdb holds only the in-frame ones, with some missing. The sample yields approximately 480,000 clones, around 90% seen once. Treatment given: 15 to 20 received Ad26.COV2.S at low or high dose, single or two shots; about 5 received placebo; per-sample allocation not given. Sample collection was performed on day 63 after the first vaccine or placebo injection. Sample: peripheral blood, taken in a trial of Ad26.COV2.S vaccine versus placebo. These receptors came from a person aged 18-60 years who received the Ad26.COV2.S COVID-19 vaccine or a placebo.

The gene calls are TRBV12-3 or TRBV12-4 and TRBJ2-1; unclear D gene. V gave up 3 bases and J gave up 4 bases, with 1 base separating them. The CDR3 consists of 11 residues. The CDR3 DNA follows: TGTGCCAGCAGTTTTTACAATGAGCAGTTCTTC. Its protein is CASSFYNEQFF.

The chain employs TRBV25-1 and TRBJ2-1; no firm D call. Per germline, CDR1 MGHDK and CDR2 SYGVNS. CDR3 size: 14 residues. Trimming shortened V by 3 bases and J by 4 bases, and 10 bases separated the two germline ends. The CDR3 is CASSDGSLYNEQFF. The CDR3, as DNA: TGTGCCAGCAGTGATGGGTCCTTATACAATGAGCAGTTCTTC.

The chain recombines TRBV19 with TRBJ1-1; no definite D call. Trimming removed 3 bases from V and 11 bases from J, with 13 bases in between. CDR1 is LNHDA and CDR2 is SQIVND in the germline V gene (reference sequence). CDR3 length equals 12 residues. DNA for the CDR3: TGTGCCAGTAGTATCGACACGTCTCGGGCTTTCTTT. Translation gives CASSIDTSRAFF.

The chain links TRBV5-1 to TRBJ2-5; D is unclear. Germline values: CDR1 SGHRS, CDR2 YFSETQ. V lost 4 bases and J lost 0, with 10 bases in between. The CDR3 runs to 14 residues. Here the CDR3 DNA reads TGCGCCAGCAGCCCCAGTGGAAACCAAGAGACCCAGTACTTC. This codes for CASSPSGNQETQYF.

The J gene is TRBJ1-1, the V gene TRBV5-1; D perhaps matches TRBD1 (5 bases). The V end lost 4 bases, the J end lost 7 bases, and 20 bases lay between the germline ends. Germline lookup yields CDR1 SGHRS and CDR2 YFSETQ. The CDR3 loop spans 15 amino acids. The CDR3 reads CASSPGRESLSEAFF. The DNA of the CDR3 is TGCGCCAGCAGCCCGGGACGGGAATCACTGAGTGAAGCTTTCTTT.

CDR3 in DNA: TGTGCCAGCAGCGCGTTAATAGCTACGTACAGGGTGGAAGCTTTCTTT. Translated, it gives CASSALIATYRVEAFF. The genes are TRBV7-2 and TRBJ1-1; D is possibly TRBD1 (6 bases). Between the trimmed V and J ends, which lost 5 bases and 8 bases, there was a span of 24 bases. Germline V lookup: CDR1 SGHTA, CDR2 FQGNSA. This CDR3 contains 16 residues.

The chain uses TRBV2 and TRBJ2-7; no firm D call. The CDR3 runs 13 residues. V was trimmed by 3 bases and J by 5 bases, leaving 11 bases between them. From germline, CDR1 is SNHLY and CDR2 FYNNEI. CDR3 region: CASSDVGFNEQYF. The CDR3 bases are TGTGCCAGCAGTGATGTGGGTTTTAACGAGCAGTACTTC.

This chain links TRBV30 with TRBJ2-3, with TRBD2 identical over 13 bases. The V gene end was trimmed by 4 bases and the J gene end by 8 bases; junction bases not matched to a gene: 9. Germline CDR1 GTSNPN, CDR2 SVGIG (reference sequence). The length of the CDR3 is 15 residues. The DNA of the CDR3 is TGTGCCTGGACCCAAACTAGCGGGAGGGCCGGTACGCAGTATTTT. This encodes CAWTQTSGRAGTQYF.

This chain connects TRBV5-1 to TRBJ2-5, with D perhaps TRBD1 or TRBD2 (5 bases each). Germline V gene lookup returns CDR1 SGHRS and CDR2 YFSETQ. There are 14 residues in the CDR3. Trimming left V 5 bases short and J 2 bases short, with 13 bases between. In nucleotides, the CDR3 is TGCGCCAGCAGTTTTGGGGGATTACAAGAGACCCAGTACTTC. Translation gives CASSFGGLQETQYF.

V is TRBV7-2 and J is TRBJ2-3; tentatively, D is TRBD2 (6 bases). The CDR3 is made up of 15 amino acids. Looked up from germline, CDR1 is SGHTA and CDR2 is FQGNSA. V was trimmed by 0 bases and J by 0 bases, leaving 7 bases between them. The CDR3 region has the DNA TGTGCCAGCAGCTTAGCTAGCGGAAGCACAGATACGCAGTATTTT. It yields the protein CASSLASGSTDTQYF.

This clone has just a few counts. V and J are TRBV29-1 and TRBJ2-5; D might be TRBD2 (6 bases). Germline V gene data show CDR1 as SQVTM and CDR2 as ANQGSEA. The CDR3 consists of 12 residues. V gave up 5 bases and J gave up 4 bases, with 11 bases separating them. CDR3 sequence: CSVRGGVETQYF. The CDR3 nucleotides are TGCAGCGTTCGGGGCGGGGTAGAGACCCAGTACTTC.

The rearrangement links TRBV9 to TRBJ1-3; D is ambiguous. Trimming cost V 3 bases and J 3 bases, with 7 bases left between them. From germline, CDR1 is SGDLS and CDR2 YYNGEE. The CDR3 length is 13 residues. The CDR3 here is CASSGSLGNTIYF. CDR3 coding DNA: TGTGCCAGCAGCGGGTCCCTTGGAAACACCATATATTTT.

The chain links TRBV4-3 to TRBJ2-3, with no clear D. The ends were cut back, 4 bases at V and 6 bases at J, with 17 bases in the middle. Looked up from germline, CDR1 is LGHNA and CDR2 is YSLEER. CDR3 length equals 15 residues. As DNA, the CDR3 is TGCGCCAGCAGCCCCCAGCCGGTGAGTCGGGATACGCAGTATTTT. Its translation is CASSPQPVSRDTQYF.

Here the CDR3 DNA reads TGTGCCAGCAGCCCCGCGGGGCGCACAGATACGCAGTATTTT. Amino acids: CASSPAGRTDTQYF. This rearrangement joins TRBV27 to TRBJ2-3, with a tentative D call TRBD2 (6 bases). Germline CDR1 MNHEY, CDR2 SMNVEV (reference sequence). The V gene lost 6 bases and the J gene lost 1 base, with 11 bases spanning the gap. The CDR3 spans 14 residues.

This sequence joins TRBV7-2 and TRBJ1-1; TRBD1 is a possible D gene (5 bases). Germline assignment: CDR1 SGHTA and CDR2 FQGNSA. CDR3 length: 17 amino acids. V was cut by 1 base and J by 3 bases, with 18 bases left in between. The CDR3 loop reads CASSLETVRGVYTEAFF. The CDR3 DNA reads as TGTGCCAGCAGCTTAGAGACCGTAAGGGGCGTATACACTGAAGCTTTCTTT.

The rearrangement uses TRBV5-1 and TRBJ2-1; 8 bases are shared with TRBD2. The CDR3 length is 15 residues. After removal of 4 bases from V and 6 bases from J, the junction contained 9 bases not matched to a gene. The germline gives CDR1 SGHRS, CDR2 YFSETQ. The CDR3: CASSPGGTRLNEQFF. CDR3 in DNA: TGCGCCAGCAGCCCGGGGGGGACTAGACTCAATGAGCAGTTCTTC.

This clone has just one count. The V call is TRBV19, the J call TRBJ1-4, with D possibly being TRBD1 (5 bases). Looked up from germline, CDR1 is LNHDA and CDR2 is SQIVND (reference sequence). This CDR3 has 16 amino acids. Trimming left V 6 bases short and J 10 bases short, with 24 bases between. CDR3 sequence (DNA): TGTGCCAGTAGCTATTCATTCGGCGGGACTGCCCCAAAACTGTTTTTT. Translation: CASSYSFGGTAPKLFF.

The chain couples TRBV24-1 to TRBJ2-3; 10 positions agree with TRBD1. J lost 2 bases, V lost 4 bases, and 5 bases had no gene match. Per germline, CDR1 KGHDR and CDR2 SFDVKD. CDR3 length: 16 amino acids. The CDR3 loop reads CATSDRTGGFTDTQYF. CDR3 sequence (DNA): TGTGCCACCAGTGACCGGACAGGGGGGTTCACAGATACGCAGTATTTT.